The text below deals with one TCR beta chain. Its antigen remains unidentified. Nothing much larger sits one base from this clone, and base qualities are not available. This sample was taken from a study of shared clonotypes between healthy human individuals (dated by TCRdb to the early 2020s). Regarding the study in general: A couple of women and a few men aged 18 to 49 years were included in the cohort. Per donor, three plates each were used for CD4 naive and CD4 memory, two for CD8 naive, and one for CD8 memory. Blood TCR repertoires of four to six healthy adults were deeply sequenced to estimate repertoire size and the extent of clonotype sharing between individuals. Libraries were prepared and TCR repertoires were sequenced by different laboratories using diverse techniques, in order to increase sequencing depth and limit assay-specific biases. Each donor's leukapheresis produced roughly between about 0.8 and 8.9 billion PBMCs. What the work shows at the level of the full study, not this receptor alone: Compared with non-shared clonotypes, clonotypes shared by all four sorted-subset donors had higher generation probabilities. Because the study included a small number of donors, the genetic and exposure-history diversity represented was limited. Incomplete sequencing was indicated by rarefaction of sorted-subset datasets, despite the large sequencing depth. Larger estimated clonotype richness was generally found for naive subsets than for memory subsets. Sampling was restricted to blood, and TCR repertoires in tissues likely differ from the TCR repertoires found in blood. Pairwise subsampling indicated that sequencing depth was expected to affect the degree of clonotype sharing among donors. About 4.5% of naive CD4, 3.5% of naive CD8, approximately 2% of memory CD4, and about 0.4% of memory CD8 clonotypes were shared across a few donors.

The donors were healthy, HIV-negative adults who had no recently reported acute infections or vaccinations. Every donor was a Caucasian adult living in Nashville, Tennessee, USA. The CD8 memory samples were a combination of magnetically selected CD45RO+ cells and CCR7-negative CD45RA+ effector memory (TemRA) cells. Blood was collected by leukapheresis, and PBMCs were isolated by Ficoll-Histopaque density gradient centrifugation and then cryopreserved in liquid nitrogen vapor phase. Analytical flow cytometry was used to check the purity and quantity of every magnetically sorted T cell population. Each sorted fraction had its genomic DNA isolated and then quantified by UV absorbance on a Nanodrop 2000c. V is clipped by 2 bases and J by 5 bases, and the sequence between their germline boundaries is 15 bases long. Including the terminal cysteine and phenylalanine, the CDR3 comprises 15 residues. This entry keeps only the CDR3 DNA: 45 bases, framed from base 1. Reading the germline V gene gives CDR1 MDHEN and CDR2 SYDVKM.

Using the deep immunoSEQ assay, multiplex PCR amplified TCR CDR3 regions from genomic DNA. Extracted genomic DNA from each cell subset was spread evenly across all wells of several immunoSEQ 96-well plates, with each plate serving as a replicate. For sorted subsets, each replicate PCR was loaded with approximately 190 ng genomic DNA, equivalent to 25,000 to 35,000 T cell genomes. Purified libraries were measured with a Qubit 3.0 fluorometer, size-checked on a Bioanalyzer 2100, and measured again with the KAPA Library Quantification kit. Each immunoSEQ 96-well plate was sequenced on its own single-read 150-cycle Illumina NextSeq 550 flow cell. The authors processed their data as follows. The immunoSEQ output contained only junctional sequences without quality scores, so filtering could not match that applied to full-length reads. To assign V/J genes and CDR3, sequences were annotated against IMGT germline references using PyIR, a Python wrapper for IgBLAST v1.9. Reads with weak V/J assignments (E-value above 1e-6), missing CDR3, stop codons, out-of-frame junctions, or ambiguous translated residues were removed. A V3J clonotype was defined by an identical inferred V gene, J gene, and CDR3 amino acid sequence. To compute the percentage overlap between repertoires, the number of shared unique clonotypes was divided by the size of the smaller repertoire. RTK rarefaction, the Chao1 estimator, and Recon v2.1 estimates of unobserved clonotypes were used to assess repertoire richness. Generation probabilities for all TCRbeta clonotypes obtained by the gDNA method from several donors were computed using OLGA. TCRdb took this table from immuneACCESS and kept in-frame rearrangements with V and J called. Such tables lack part of the clones; where checked against another copy, unresolved V genes explain under half of the gap, and the rest is unexplained. Clonal size and the V and J genes are those of that table, whereas D and trimming came from the DNA. The table for this sample lists some 700,000 clones; about 90% of them were counted only once. 34% of the sample is held by the ten biggest clonotypes.

What was sequenced was memory CD8+ T cells from PBMCs. The cell subset or site tag for this specimen amounts to: CD45RO+ cells pooled with CCR7-negative TemRA cells. The clonotype comes from a man younger than 35 in good health. Some clones in this sample may be carry-over from other donors' samples. The chain is encoded by TRBV28 joined to TRBJ1-2; TRBD1 could be the D gene, as 5 bases match. This receptor carries the CDR3 CASSLISDKTYGYTF. The DNA reads TGTGCCAGCAGTTTAATTTCGGACAAGACGTATGGCTACACCTTC.